The 18 T cell receptor beta chains reported below all come from one sample, sequenced in a study of blood T cell repertoires in COVID-19. The table came from immunoSEQ multiplex PCR; TCRdb's copy has only in-frame clones and leaves some out. The sample has approximately 86,000 clones, 75% to 85% seen once. Material for sequencing was peripheral blood. These receptors were collected from a woman aged 70-85 years with acute or convalescent COVID-19.

The rearrangement uses TRBV7-2 and TRBJ1-4, with 7 positions matching TRBD1. The junction had 9 bases not matched to a gene; V was cut back by 2 bases and J by 0 bases. CDR1 and CDR2 from the germline V gene are SGHTA and FQGNSA. The CDR3 consists of 18 residues. The CDR3 spells CASSLHGRGRATNEKLFF. Written as DNA, the CDR3 is TGTGCCAGCAGCTTACACGGCAGGGGGAGAGCAACTAATGAAAAACTGTTTTTT.

This clone has just one count. The chain uses TRBV7-2 and TRBJ2-3; 8 bases line up with TRBD2. Germline loops: CDR1 SGHTA, CDR2 FQGNSA. The V segment lost 5 bases and the J segment 4 bases; nucleotides outside the gene matches: 11. This CDR3 is 16 amino acids long. The CDR3 protein is CASSPLTGGPADTQYF. CDR3 DNA: TGTGCCAGCAGCCCCCTGACGGGAGGGCCTGCAGATACGCAGTATTTT.

The chain carries TRBV12-3 or TRBV12-4 and TRBJ1-4; no clear D gene. Deletions cut 7 bases from V and 8 bases from J, with 14 bases between. The CDR3 totals 13 residues. CDR3 DNA sequence: TGTGCCAGCACTCCCCGGGCGGGAGAAAAACTGTTTTTT. Residues: CASTPRAGEKLFF.

The V and J genes are TRBV3-1 (or the pseudogene TRBV3-2) and TRBJ2-6; the D is unclear. The V end lost 0 bases, the J end lost 2 bases, and 8 bases lay between the germline ends. Germline V lookup: CDR1 LGHDT, CDR2 YNNKEL (reference sequence). The CDR3 spans 16 residues. CDR3 coding DNA: TGTGCCAGCAGCCAAGACGTCGAGGCTGGGGCCAACGTCCTGACTTTC. Translated, it gives CASSQDVEAGANVLTF.

This chain uses TRBV28 with TRBJ1-1; D gene ambiguous. V shed 2 bases and J shed 0 bases, with 7 bases lying between them. The germline V gene has CDR1 MDHEN and CDR2 SYDVKM. The CDR3 extends over 14 amino acids. CDR3 region: CASSLTQLNTEAFF. In nucleotides, the CDR3 is TGTGCCAGCAGTTTAACACAGTTGAACACTGAAGCTTTCTTT.

The genes are TRBV10-3 and TRBJ1-2, with a tentative D call TRBD1 (6 bases). The CDR3 covers 15 residues. Germline V gives CDR1 ENHRY, CDR2 SYGVKD. V was clipped by 7 bases and J by 3 bases, with 18 bases between them. CDR3 in amino acids: CAITDPGGADYGYTF. CDR3 nucleotides: TGTGCCATCACCGACCCGGGGGGGGCGGACTATGGCTACACCTTC.

The chain is built from TRBV4-1 and TRBJ1-1; 7 positions agree with TRBD1. Per the germline V gene, CDR1 is MGHRA and CDR2 is YSYEKL. V lost 0 bases, J lost 0 bases, and 13 bases stayed unmatched. The CDR3 is 19 residues long. CDR3 DNA sequence: TGCGCCAGCAGCCAAGATCTGGGGGACAGAGCCAAAATGAACACTGAAGCTTTCTTT. Protein product: CASSQDLGDRAKMNTEAFF.

The V and J genes are TRBV24-1 and TRBJ2-2; D possibly corresponds to TRBD2 (6 bases). Trimming left V 4 bases short and J 5 bases short, with 16 bases between. This CDR3 spans 16 amino acids. Per germline, CDR1 KGHDR and CDR2 SFDVKD. The CDR3 spells CATSDPGGSRTGELFF. The DNA for the CDR3 is TGTGCCACCAGTGACCCCGGAGGGTCGCGAACCGGGGAGCTGTTTTTT.

The chain links TRBV3-1 (or the pseudogene TRBV3-2) to TRBJ1-3; D is perhaps TRBD1 (5 bases). V lost 4 bases and J 8 bases, leaving 9 bases between the germline ends. CDR1 and CDR2 from the germline V gene are LGHDT and YNNKEL (reference sequence). This CDR3 has 12 residues. The CDR3 region has the DNA TGTGCCAGCAGCCCCGGGGGTGACACCATATATTTT. Protein product: CASSPGGDTIYF.

J is TRBJ1-1 and V is TRBV5-1; 12 bases are shared with TRBD1. The junction had 7 bases not matched to a gene; V was cut back by 5 bases and J by 5 bases. The CDR3 spans 15 residues. The germline V gene has CDR1 SGHRS and CDR2 YFSETQ. The CDR3 is CASSWGQGAVTEAFF. CDR3 nucleotide sequence: TGCGCCAGCAGTTGGGGACAGGGGGCCGTAACTGAAGCTTTCTTT. The whole variable domain, filled in from reference TRBV5-1 and TRBJ1-1, reads KAGVTQTPRYLIKTRGQQVTLSCSPISGHRSVSWYQQTPGQGLQFLFEYFSETQRNKGNFPGRFSGRQFSNSRSEMNVSTLELGDSALYLCASSWGQGAVTEAFFGQGTRLTVV.

V and J are TRBV2 and TRBJ1-4; 8 positions match TRBD1. Germline-derived CDR1 and CDR2 are SNHLY and FYNNEI. V dropped 10 bases and J dropped 8; count of bases not matched to a gene: 12. The CDR3 loop spans 14 amino acids. CDR3 nucleotides: TGTGCCACTAGCCGCGGGACAGGTGGAGAAAAACTGTTTTTT. Residues: CATSRGTGGEKLFF.

The genes are TRBV27 and TRBJ2-3, with D uncertain. The germline CDR1 and CDR2 sequences are MNHEY and SMNVEV (reference sequence). Trimming took 4 bases from V and 2 from J, leaving 7 bases between them. The CDR3 is 13 amino acids. In DNA form, the CDR3 reads TGTGCCAGCAGTTCCATCCACACAGATACGCAGTATTTT. Translating gives CASSSIHTDTQYF.

The V call is TRBV3-1 (or the pseudogene TRBV3-2), the J call TRBJ1-2; a weak D match, TRBD1 (5 bases). CDR1 and CDR2 (germline): LGHDT, YNNKEL (reference sequence). The V and J ends lost 2 bases and 8 bases respectively, with 12 bases between them. The CDR3 is made up of 13 amino acids. In DNA, the CDR3 is TGTGCCAGCAGCCAATCAGGGACTCGCGGCTACACCTTC. This sequence encodes CASSQSGTRGYTF.

J is TRBJ1-1 and V is TRBV27; D is unclear. This CDR3 has 15 amino acids. Germline CDR1 MNHEY, CDR2 SMNVEV (reference sequence). The ends were cut back, 3 bases at V and 0 bases at J, with 11 bases in the middle. The CDR3: CASSFGPGMNTEAFF. CDR3 nucleotides: TGTGCCAGCAGTTTTGGGCCGGGGATGAACACTGAAGCTTTCTTT.

CDR3 nucleotides: TGTGCCAGCAGCTTAGTCTCAGGCTCTGGAAACACCATATATTTT. The encoded protein is CASSLVSGSGNTIYF. The gene calls are TRBV7-2 and TRBJ1-3; D uncertain. Looked up from germline, CDR1 is SGHTA and CDR2 is FQGNSA. This CDR3 contains 15 residues. Trimming cost V 1 base and J 0 bases, with 7 bases left between them.

This rearrangement joins TRBV6-5 to TRBJ1-4; D might be TRBD1 (5 bases). Trimming stripped 3 bases from V and 8 bases from J, with 13 bases between. Germline V lookup: CDR1 MNHEY, CDR2 SVGAGI. The CDR3 is 14 amino acids. CDR3 in amino acids: CASSYGGDGEKLFF. CDR3 coding DNA: TGTGCCAGCAGTTATGGAGGGGACGGCGAAAAACTGTTTTTT.

CDR3 amino acids: CASSIDGTSGTRRYEQYF. The CDR3 DNA reads as TGTGCCAGTAGTATCGACGGGACTAGCGGGACCCGGAGGTACGAGCAGTACTTC. This rearrangement joins TRBV19 to TRBJ2-7, with 13 bases lining up with TRBD2. This CDR3 has 18 amino acids. After removal of 3 bases from V and 4 bases from J, the junction contained 12 bases not matched to a gene. Germline V gene sequence: CDR1 LNHDA, CDR2 SQIVND (reference sequence).

The chain is built from TRBV7-8 and TRBJ2-1; 12 bases fit TRBD2. V gave up 6 bases and J gave up 6 bases; unmatched junction bases: 6. CDR3 length equals 15 residues. Germline assignment: CDR1 SGHVS and CDR2 FQNEAQ. Here the CDR3 DNA reads TGTGCCAGCAGGCCGACTAGCGGGAGAATCAATGAGCAGTTCTTC. This codes for CASRPTSGRINEQFF.